A selection of T cell receptor beta chains follows, all from one sample in a study of OX40 agonist ivuxolimab in advanced cancers. Method: immunoSEQ multiplex PCR; TCRdb's copy keeps in-frame clones and lacks some. The table lists about 37,000 clones, approximately 84% of them singletons, with around 17% in the top ten. This material consisted of CD4+ or CD8+ T cells sorted from blood, taken in a trial of the OX40 agonist ivuxolimab. These TCRs come from an adult with an advanced solid tumor such as melanoma, head and neck, liver or kidney cancer. Both conserved end residues are part of each CDR3. D genes are given only for firm matches. Size is stated for part of the rows, as once, few or many counts, or as a class when the clone is expanded.

size	D	V	J	DNA	CDR3
NA	NA	TRBV4-1	TRBJ1-2	TGCGCCAGCAGCCCGACAGGAGGGAACTATGGCTACACCTTC	CASSPTGGNYGYTF
NA	NA	TRBV15	TRBJ2-7	TGTGCCACCAGCGGCGGAAGCAGCCTCTACTTC	CATSGGSSLYF
NA	NA	TRBV11-3	TRBJ1-6	TGTGCCAGCAGCTTCCGACAGCCCAACTATAATTCACCCCTCCACTTT	CASSFRQPNYNSPLHF
NA	TRBD2	TRBV9	TRBJ2-1	TGTGCCAGCAGCGTAGGGACTAGCGGATACAATGAGCAGTTCTTC	CASSVGTSGYNEQFF
once	TRBD1	TRBV6-1	TRBJ2-7	TGTGCCAGCAGTGCCAGGGACAGGGGGCTTGCCTACGAGCAGTACTTC	CASSARDRGLAYEQYF
NA	NA	TRBV28	TRBJ1-1	TGTGCCAGCAGTCCTCTTTGGGGTAGGGCTGAAGCTTTCTTT	CASSPLWGRAEAFF
NA	TRBD1	TRBV30	TRBJ2-2	TGTGCCTGGAATCCCACAGGGGACACCGGGGAGCTGTTTTTT	CAWNPTGDTGELFF
NA	NA	TRBV11-3	TRBJ2-5	TGTGCCAGCAGCCCAGGTTATGGAGGACATGAAGAGACCCAGTACTTC	CASSPGYGGHEETQYF
NA	NA	TRBV12-5	TRBJ1-3	TGTGCTAGTGGTTTGGCGGACGGGGTCAACACCATATATTTT	CASGLADGVNTIYF
NA	TRBD1	TRBV15	TRBJ2-7	TGTGCCACCAGCGAATCCCGGGACAGGGGCGAGCAGTACTTC	CATSESRDRGEQYF
NA	NA	TRBV7-9	TRBJ2-1	TGTGCCAGCATCTTGGAGGGAGGCGGGGCCAATGAGCAGTTCTTC	CASILEGGGANEQFF
NA	NA	TRBV6-5	TRBJ1-1	TGTGCCAGCAGTTACCGGCCGCCGCGGCGCGAAGAAGCTTTCTTT	CASSYRPPRREEAFF
NA	TRBD2	TRBV9	TRBJ2-1	TGTGCCAGCAGCGTAGGGTCTAGCGGGATCTACAATGAGCAGTTCTTC	CASSVGSSGIYNEQFF
few	TRBD1	TRBV9	TRBJ2-3	TGTGCCAGCAATTACAGGGGGCGGAGTACAGATACGCAGTATTTT	CASNYRGRSTDTQYF
NA	NA	TRBV5-4	TRBJ1-2	TGTGCCAGCAGCTTGGTTCCTGCGGTGAGAGGCTACACCTTC	CASSLVPAVRGYTF
NA	NA	TRBV7-2	TRBJ2-1	TGTGCCAGCAGCTTGGCGTACAATGAGCAGTTCTTC	CASSLAYNEQFF
NA	TRBD1	TRBV7-9	TRBJ2-7	TGTGCCAGCACCATAACTGACAGGGGAGACGAGCAGTACTTC	CASTITDRGDEQYF
NA	TRBD2	TRBV7-2	TRBJ2-7	TGTGCCAGCAGCACTAGCGGGGGGCCTAAACTCTACGAGCAGTACTTC	CASSTSGGPKLYEQYF
NA	TRBD2	TRBV4-2	TRBJ2-3	TGTGCCAGCAGCCAAGAACGGGGCGGGGGGGCAGATACGCAGTATTTT	CASSQERGGGADTQYF
NA	NA	TRBV6-5	TRBJ1-5	TGTGCCAGCATGCGAGGAAGCAATCAGCCCCAGCATTTT	CASMRGSNQPQHF
NA	TRBD2	TRBV7-9	TRBJ2-1	TGTGCCAGCAGCACTATAGCGGGGGCCTACAATGAGCAGTTCTTC	CASSTIAGAYNEQFF
NA	NA	TRBV6-6	TRBJ1-1	TGTGCCAGCAGTTATATGGGGATCAACACTGAAGCTTTCTTT	CASSYMGINTEAFF
NA	TRBD1	TRBV4-1	TRBJ1-5	TGCGCCAGCAGCCCCCAGGGGGCGCGAGGTCAGCCCCAGCATTTT	CASSPQGARGQPQHF
NA	TRBD1	TRBV5-8	TRBJ2-7	TGTGCCAGCAGCCAGGGGACAGGGGGAATCTCCTACGAGCAGTACTTC	CASSQGTGGISYEQYF
NA	NA	TRBV4-1	TRBJ1-1	TGCGCCAGCAGCCAAGATTGGGGGCTGGGGACTGAAGCTTTCTTT	CASSQDWGLGTEAFF
NA	TRBD2	TRBV5-1	TRBJ2-5	TGCGCCAGCAGCTTGGAAGGGGGACTAGCGGTTGGGGAGACCCAGTACTTC	CASSLEGGLAVGETQYF
once	TRBD1	TRBV10-1	TRBJ2-1	TGCGCCAGTCCAGCGACAGGGGCATACAATGAGCAGTTCTTC	CASPATGAYNEQFF
NA	TRBD1	TRBV4-1	TRBJ2-5	TGCGCCAGCAGCCAAGGGGACAGGGTGCTAGAGACCCAGTACTTC	CASSQGDRVLETQYF
once	TRBD1	TRBV30	TRBJ1-2	TGTGCCTGGAGCGCCGGGACAGGGGATGGCTACACCTTC	CAWSAGTGDGYTF
few	NA	TRBV2	TRBJ1-1	TGTGCCAGCAGCGCTCGCCCTGAAGCTTTCTTT	CASSARPEAFF
NA	NA	TRBV11-2	TRBJ2-1	TGTGCCAGCAGCTTAGTGGGCATACGATCCGTTGAGCAGTTCTTC	CASSLVGIRSVEQFF
NA	NA	TRBV9	TRBJ1-6	TGTGCCAGCAGCGTTGGCCCAACTATATCGACCTCACCCCTCCACTTT	CASSVGPTISTSPLHF
NA	TRBD2	TRBV7-8	TRBJ2-7	TGTGCCAGCAGCTTGGGACTAGCTTCATCTTTCTACGAGCAGTACTTC	CASSLGLASSFYEQYF
NA	NA	TRBV27	TRBJ2-1	TGTGCCAGCAGTTTCGTCCAGAATGAGCAGTTCTTC	CASSFVQNEQFF
NA	NA	TRBV27	TRBJ2-1	TGTGCCAGCAGTTCTTCCGACAGGTACTACAATGAGCAGTTCTTC	CASSSSDRYYNEQFF
NA	TRBD1	TRBV18	TRBJ1-2	TGTGCCAGCTCACCAGGACAGGGGGCCGGGAATGGCTACACCTTC	CASSPGQGAGNGYTF
NA	NA	TRBV2	TRBJ2-3	TGTGCCAGCAGTGAATCTCCCCCGCCAGATACGCAGTATTTT	CASSESPPPDTQYF
NA	TRBD1	TRBV14	TRBJ2-1	TGTGCCAGCAGCAGCGGACAGGGGACCAGCTCCTACAATGAGCAGTTCTTC	CASSSGQGTSSYNEQFF
NA	TRBD2	TRBV2	TRBJ2-7	TGTGCCAGCAGTGCTCTTAGCGGGGGATCCTACGAGCAGTACTTC	CASSALSGGSYEQYF
few	NA	TRBV15	TRBJ1-1	TGTGCCACCAGCTTTACAGGACCCACTGAAGCTTTCTTT	CATSFTGPTEAFF
NA	TRBD2	TRBV10-3	TRBJ2-7	TGTGCCACGAACCCGGGAGGGGCGGCGGAGAGCTCCTACGAGCAGTACTTC	CATNPGGAAESSYEQYF
NA	NA	TRBV7-9	TRBJ1-2	TGTGCCAGCAGCTTGTCTGTTGATCACGAGTTGAACTATGGCTACACCTTC	CASSLSVDHELNYGYTF
once	NA	TRBV11-2	TRBJ2-1	TGTGCCAGCAGTCTTTTGGGGGTTTCCTACAATGAGCAGTTCTTC	CASSLLGVSYNEQFF
NA	TRBD1	TRBV6-1	TRBJ1-4	TGTGCCAGCAGTGATTCGGACAGGGCAACTAATGAAAAACTGTTTTTT	CASSDSDRATNEKLFF
NA	TRBD1	TRBV5-8	TRBJ2-1	TGTGCCAGCAGCCAAGGGACAGGGAAGAATGAGCAGTTCTTC	CASSQGTGKNEQFF
NA	NA	TRBV21-1	TRBJ1-2	TGTGCCAGCAGCATCAATGCCCGGACAGGGGAAAACTATGGCTACACCTTC	CASSINARTGENYGYTF
NA	TRBD2	TRBV6-6	TRBJ2-7	TGTGCCAGCAGTTACCCCGGCGGGGGGGTCGAGACCGAGCAGTACTTC	CASSYPGGGVETEQYF
NA	TRBD1	TRBV6-5	TRBJ1-1	TGTGCCAGCAGTTCGACAGGGGGGGACACTGAAGCTTTCTTT	CASSSTGGDTEAFF
once	TRBD1	TRBV9	TRBJ1-2	TGTGCCAGCAGCGAAAACCGGGACAGGGGCAATTCCTATGGCTACACCTTC	CASSENRDRGNSYGYTF
medium-sized	NA	TRBV7-2	TRBJ1-1	TGTGCCAGCAGCTTAGACAAGTACACTGAAGCTTTCTTT	CASSLDKYTEAFF
NA	NA	TRBV11-3	TRBJ2-1	TGTGCCAGCAGCCGAAACCGGGGGGCCCTCTACAATGAGCAGTTCTTC	CASSRNRGALYNEQFF
once	NA	TRBV7-6	TRBJ2-7	TGTGCCAGCAGCTCCGGACTCTACGAGGAGCAGTACTTC	CASSSGLYEEQYF